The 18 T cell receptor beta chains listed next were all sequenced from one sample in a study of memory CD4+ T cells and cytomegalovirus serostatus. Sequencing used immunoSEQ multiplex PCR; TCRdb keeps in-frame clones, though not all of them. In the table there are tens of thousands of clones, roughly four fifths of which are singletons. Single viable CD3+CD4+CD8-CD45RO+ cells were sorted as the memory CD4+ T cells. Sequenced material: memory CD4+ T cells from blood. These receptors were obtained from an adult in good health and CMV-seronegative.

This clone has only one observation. The CDR3 protein is CASTSTPGTPGETQYF. CDR3 DNA sequence: TGCGCCAGCACCTCAACCCCCGGGACGCCGGGAGAGACCCAGTACTTC. The V gene is TRBV4-1, the J gene TRBJ2-5; D might be TRBD1 or TRBD2, each matching 5 bases. Per germline, CDR1 MGHRA and CDR2 YSYEKL. V was pared by 7 bases and J by 4 bases, with 22 bases between. The CDR3 loop spans 16 amino acids.

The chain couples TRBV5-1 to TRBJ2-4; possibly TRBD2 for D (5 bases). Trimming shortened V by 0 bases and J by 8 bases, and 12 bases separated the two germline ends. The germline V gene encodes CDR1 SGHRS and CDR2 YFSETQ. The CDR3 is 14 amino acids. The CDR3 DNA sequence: TGCGCCAGCAGCTTGGAGGTCATCGGGGACATTCAGTACTTC. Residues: CASSLEVIGDIQYF.

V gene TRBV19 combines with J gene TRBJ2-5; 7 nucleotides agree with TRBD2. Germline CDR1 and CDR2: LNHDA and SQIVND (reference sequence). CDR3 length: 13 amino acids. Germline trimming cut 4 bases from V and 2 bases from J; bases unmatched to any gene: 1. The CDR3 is CASSTGLQETQYF. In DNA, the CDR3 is TGTGCCAGTAGTACGGGACTACAAGAGACCCAGTACTTC. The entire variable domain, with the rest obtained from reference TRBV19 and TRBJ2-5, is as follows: DGGITQSPKYLFRKEGQNVTLSCEQNLNHDAMYWYRQDPGQGLRLIYYSQIVNDFQKGDIAEGYSVSREKKESFPLTVTSAQKNPTAFYLCASSTGLQETQYFGPGTRLLVL.

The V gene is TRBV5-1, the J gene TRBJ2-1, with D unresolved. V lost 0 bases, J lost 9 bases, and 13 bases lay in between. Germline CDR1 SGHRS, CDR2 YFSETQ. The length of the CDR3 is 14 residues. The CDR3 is CASSLASGRSEQFF. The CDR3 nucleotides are TGCGCCAGCAGCTTGGCATCTGGCCGATCTGAGCAGTTCTTC.

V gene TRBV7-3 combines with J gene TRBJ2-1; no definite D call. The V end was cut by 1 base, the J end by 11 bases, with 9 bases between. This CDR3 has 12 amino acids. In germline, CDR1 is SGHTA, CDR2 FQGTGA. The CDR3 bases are TGTGCCAGCAGCTTAAACCTGGGTCAGCAGTTCTTC. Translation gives CASSLNLGQQFF.

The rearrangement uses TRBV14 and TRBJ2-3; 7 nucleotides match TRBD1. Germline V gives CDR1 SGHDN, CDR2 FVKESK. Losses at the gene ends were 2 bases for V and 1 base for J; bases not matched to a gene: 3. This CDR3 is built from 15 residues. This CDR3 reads CASSQLGQGTDTQYF. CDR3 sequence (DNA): TGTGCCAGCAGCCAATTAGGACAGGGCACAGATACGCAGTATTTT.

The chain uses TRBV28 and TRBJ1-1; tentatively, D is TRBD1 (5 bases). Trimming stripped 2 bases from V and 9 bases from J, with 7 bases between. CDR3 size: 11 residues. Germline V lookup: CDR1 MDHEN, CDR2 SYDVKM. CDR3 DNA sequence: TGTGCCAGCAGTTTAGAGGGGAAAGCTTTCTTT. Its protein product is CASSLEGKAFF.

CDR3 sequence reads: CASIKMEGSDNEQFF. The CDR3 coding sequence is TGTGCCAGCATCAAGATGGAGGGGTCCGACAATGAGCAGTTCTTC. The chain uses TRBV7-2 and TRBJ2-1; D perhaps matches TRBD2 (6 bases). V dropped 7 bases and J dropped 5 bases, with 18 bases sitting between them. The CDR3 contains 15 residues. Per germline, CDR1 SGHTA and CDR2 FQGNSA.

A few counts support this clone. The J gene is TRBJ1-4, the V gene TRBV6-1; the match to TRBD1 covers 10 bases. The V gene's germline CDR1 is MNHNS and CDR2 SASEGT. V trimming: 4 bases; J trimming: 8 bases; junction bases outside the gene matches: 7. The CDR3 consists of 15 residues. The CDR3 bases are TGTGCCAGCAGTGTACTTAGGGGACAGGGGGAAAAACTGTTTTTT. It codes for CASSVLRGQGEKLFF.

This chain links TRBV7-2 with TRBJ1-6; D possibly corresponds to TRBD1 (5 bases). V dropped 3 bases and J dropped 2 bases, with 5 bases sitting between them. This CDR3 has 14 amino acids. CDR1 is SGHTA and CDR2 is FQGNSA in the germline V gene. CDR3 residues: CASSLGAYNSPLHF. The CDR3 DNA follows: TGTGCCAGCAGCTTGGGGGCCTATAATTCACCCCTCCACTTT.

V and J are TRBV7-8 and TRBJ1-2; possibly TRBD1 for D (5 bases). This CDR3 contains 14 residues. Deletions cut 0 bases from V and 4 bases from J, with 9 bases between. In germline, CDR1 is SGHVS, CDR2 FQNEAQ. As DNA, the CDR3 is TGTGCCAGCAGCTTAGCAGTGACAGCCTATGGCTACACCTTC. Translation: CASSLAVTAYGYTF.

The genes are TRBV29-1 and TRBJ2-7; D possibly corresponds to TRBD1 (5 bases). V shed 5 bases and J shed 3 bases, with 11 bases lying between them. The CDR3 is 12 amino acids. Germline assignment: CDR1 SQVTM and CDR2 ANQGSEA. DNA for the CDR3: TGCAGCGTTACACAGGTTAACTACGAGCAGTACTTC. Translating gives CSVTQVNYEQYF.

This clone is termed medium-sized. The CDR3 nucleotides are TGTGCCAGCAGCTTACCTCGACAGGGGCGCTCTTACGAGCAGTACTTC. Its translation is CASSLPRQGRSYEQYF. The chain links TRBV7-8 to TRBJ2-7; 8 bases fit TRBD1. V lost 2 bases, J lost 4 bases, and 10 bases stayed unmatched. The CDR3 totals 16 residues. Germline V lookup: CDR1 SGHVS, CDR2 FQNEAQ.

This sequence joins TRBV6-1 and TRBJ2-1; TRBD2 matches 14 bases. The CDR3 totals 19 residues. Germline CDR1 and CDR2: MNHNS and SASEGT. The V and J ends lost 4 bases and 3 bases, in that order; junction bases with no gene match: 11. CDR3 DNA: TGTGCCAGCAGTGCTTCCGGGACTAGCGGGAGCTCAAGCTACAATGAGCAGTTCTTC. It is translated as CASSASGTSGSSSYNEQFF.

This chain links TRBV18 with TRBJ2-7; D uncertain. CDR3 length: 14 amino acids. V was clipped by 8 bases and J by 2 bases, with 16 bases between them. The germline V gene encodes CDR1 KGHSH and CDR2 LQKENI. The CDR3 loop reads CASALLDGPYEQYF. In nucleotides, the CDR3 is TGTGCCAGCGCCCTCCTGGATGGTCCCTACGAGCAGTACTTC.

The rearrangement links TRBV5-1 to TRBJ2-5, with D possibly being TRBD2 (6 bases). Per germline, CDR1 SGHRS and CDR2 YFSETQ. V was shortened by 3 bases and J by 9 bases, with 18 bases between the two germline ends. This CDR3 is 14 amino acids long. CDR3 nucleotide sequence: TGCGCCAGCAGCTCGGATCCCTACTCGGGAGCCCAGTACTTC. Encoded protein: CASSSDPYSGAQYF.

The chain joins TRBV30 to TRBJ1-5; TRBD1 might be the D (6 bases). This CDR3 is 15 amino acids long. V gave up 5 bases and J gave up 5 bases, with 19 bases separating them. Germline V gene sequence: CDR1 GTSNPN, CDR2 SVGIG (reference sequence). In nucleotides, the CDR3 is TGTGCCTGGCGTTTCCGGGGACAATCGGATCAGCCCCAGCATTTT. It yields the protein CAWRFRGQSDQPQHF.

CDR3 nucleotide sequence: TGCGCCAGCAGCCAACCCAGGGAGGCTAATGAAAAACTGTTTTTT. This translates into CASSQPREANEKLFF. The chain combines TRBV4-1 with TRBJ1-4; D possibly corresponds to TRBD1 (5 bases). The germline CDR1 and CDR2 sequences are MGHRA and YSYEKL. Trimming took 2 bases from V and 3 from J, leaving 10 bases between them. This CDR3 is built from 15 residues.